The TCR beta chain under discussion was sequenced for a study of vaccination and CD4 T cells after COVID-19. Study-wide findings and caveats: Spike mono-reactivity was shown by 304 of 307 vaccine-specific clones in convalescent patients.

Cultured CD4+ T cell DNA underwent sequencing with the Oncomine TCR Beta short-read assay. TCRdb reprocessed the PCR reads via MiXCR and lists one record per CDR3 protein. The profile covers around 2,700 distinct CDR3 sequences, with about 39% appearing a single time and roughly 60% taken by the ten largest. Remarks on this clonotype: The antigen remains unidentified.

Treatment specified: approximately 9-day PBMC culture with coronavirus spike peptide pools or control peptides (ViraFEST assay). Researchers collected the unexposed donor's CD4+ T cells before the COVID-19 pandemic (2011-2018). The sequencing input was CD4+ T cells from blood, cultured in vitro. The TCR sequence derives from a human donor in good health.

The CDR3 region is CSASRGLNTEAFF. CDR3 in DNA: TGCAGTGCCAGCCGGGGTTTGAACACTGAAGCTTTCTTT. The V gene is TRBV20-1, the J gene TRBJ1-1; D is ambiguous. The CDR3 runs to 13 residues. Germline values: CDR1 DFQATT, CDR2 SNEGSKA (reference sequence). Trimming took 6 bases from V and 0 from J, leaving 11 bases between them.